The clone carrying this T cell receptor beta chain was seen a few times. Profiled with immunoSEQ multiplex PCR; TCRdb holds only in-frame clones, not every one. The sample shows about 210,000 clones, roughly 86% of them seen only once. The CDR3 is 13 amino acids. Germline-derived CDR1 and CDR2 are SGHNT and YENEEA. J gave up 6 bases and V 5 bases, and 4 bases lay outside the gene matches. This record belongs to a study of blood T cell repertoires in COVID-19. Study information: The cDNA or gDNA used as material had been derived from T cells, B-cell-depleted T cells, or PBMCs.

J is TRBJ1-2 and V is TRBV11-3, with 9 positions matching TRBD1. The receptor's source is a man between 18 and 35 years old with acute COVID-19. Source material: PBMCs or T cells enriched from blood (not recorded which). Written as DNA, the CDR3 is TGTGCCAGCAGCCCGCGGACAGGGGATGGCTACACCTTC. It yields the protein CASSPRTGDGYTF.